This T cell receptor beta chain was captured in a study of OX40 agonist ivuxolimab in advanced cancers. Germline CDR1 MNHEY, CDR2 SVGAGI. V was cut by 8 bases and J by 7 bases, with 17 bases left in between. This CDR3 is 13 amino acids long. Measured with immunoSEQ multiplex PCR; TCRdb has only the in-frame clones, and not every one. Of some 90,000 clones in the sample, 87% were seen once. Specimen: CD4+ or CD8+ T cells sorted from blood, collected in a trial of the OX40 agonist ivuxolimab. This receptor was obtained from an adult with an advanced solid tumor such as melanoma, head and neck, liver or kidney cancer. The J gene is TRBJ1-2, the V gene TRBV6-5; D is uncertain. The CDR3 reads CASATIQFGGYTF. As DNA, the CDR3 is TGTGCCAGCGCCACTATACAATTTGGTGGCTACACCTTC.